A selection of T cell receptor beta chains follows, all from one sample in a study of T cell changes during pregnancy in multiple sclerosis. Generated by immunoSEQ multiplex PCR, the TCRdb table keeps only in-frame clones and is missing some. The repertoire includes about 73,000 clones, 85% to 95% of them detected once, and 2.5% to 3.5% sits in the top ten. This specimen was peripheral blood, taken in the third trimester of pregnancy. The receptor set was obtained from a female donor in good health, enrolled as a control in a pregnancy study. The CDR3 runs from the conserved cysteine through the conserved F or W. Fields, in order: D gene, V gene, J gene, CDR3 protein. A D gene is named only where the DNA matches it firmly.

TRBD1	TRBV19	TRBJ2-3	CASRAGTGPTDTQYF
-	TRBV19	TRBJ1-1	CASSTQGWGTEAFF
-	TRBV29-1	-	CSVEEDRSSYEQYF
TRBD2	TRBV5-1	TRBJ2-1	CASSLYLAGGNEQFF
TRBD2	TRBV11-1	TRBJ2-1	CASSFTSGYNEQFF
TRBD1	TRBV6-4	TRBJ2-1	CASRGDRGESYEQFF
TRBD1	TRBV6-5	TRBJ2-1	CASSYSDRYNEQFF
TRBD1	TRBV27	TRBJ1-6	CASGPGQLNSPLHF
-	TRBV19	TRBJ1-6	CASSRDNHSPLHF
-	TRBV5-1	TRBJ2-3	CASSLSAGPSTDTQYF
-	TRBV7-9	TRBJ1-6	CASSLETGPSPLHF
TRBD1	TRBV19	TRBJ2-1	CASTKTGVGEQFF
TRBD1	TRBV15	TRBJ2-7	CATSRDRGTGYEQYF
-	TRBV10-3	TRBJ2-5	CAIRSAGPQETQYF
-	TRBV7-2	TRBJ2-3	CASSLVGSSRDTQYF
TRBD1	TRBV5-4	TRBJ1-2	CASRIDRALIDNYGYTF
TRBD1	TRBV9	TRBJ2-3	CASSTRRGTARETDTQYF
-	TRBV5-1	TRBJ2-1	CASSFLTGSYNEQFF
TRBD2	TRBV27	TRBJ2-7	CASSFFSGNYEQYF
-	TRBV7-9	TRBJ1-4	CASSLMLGRVNEKLFF
TRBD2	TRBV10-3	TRBJ2-1	CAISYGLARQFF
-	TRBV28	TRBJ2-4	CASSSTDSIAKNIQYF
-	TRBV27	TRBJ1-6	CASSSPLSTEPWGSPLHF
TRBD2	TRBV7-6	TRBJ2-7	CASSLAPLAGGSYEQYF
-	TRBV19	TRBJ2-1	CASSLPRVENEQFF
-	TRBV11-2	TRBJ1-1	CASSFSGIPEAFF
TRBD2	TRBV27	TRBJ2-4	CASSPLAGGLAKNIQYF
-	TRBV28	TRBJ2-3	CASSPRGSTDTQYF
-	TRBV18	TRBJ1-1	CASSPIEGARAFF
TRBD1	TRBV9	TRBJ1-3	CASSVSTQGALGNTIYF
-	TRBV2	TRBJ2-7	CASRDRSYEQYF
-	TRBV19	TRBJ1-5	CASSIGTVLNQPQHF
TRBD1	TRBV5-1	TRBJ2-5	CASSVSGGFGETQYF
TRBD2	TRBV29-1	TRBJ2-2	CSVEGGGEGVGELFF
TRBD1	TRBV6-1	TRBJ2-7	CASSEGTGGSYEQYF
-	TRBV27	TRBJ2-1	CASSDLSGLRDEQFF
-	TRBV7-3	TRBJ2-4	CASSTGPGENIQYF
TRBD2	TRBV6-1	TRBJ2-7	CASSAVLAGGPYEQYF
-	TRBV11-2	TRBJ1-1	CASSSAGWGMNTEAFF
TRBD2	TRBV5-5	TRBJ2-3	CASSFGLAGGTDTQYF
TRBD2	TRBV6-9	TRBJ2-1	CATPLAGVSSYNEQFF
TRBD1	TRBV5-1	TRBJ1-1	CASSSRQGVRAAFF
TRBD2	TRBV5-1	TRBJ2-5	CASSFGSSGAKETQYF
-	TRBV11-2	TRBJ1-2	CASSLGAGANYGYTF
-	TRBV7-9	TRBJ2-5	CASSRDSAGETQYF
TRBD1	TRBV6-1	TRBJ1-2	CASSRTGGYTF
TRBD2	TRBV5-6	TRBJ2-1	CASSSSGGAGNEQFF
TRBD1	TRBV2	TRBJ2-3	CARKPGQAGDTQYF
-	TRBV5-1	TRBJ1-3	CASSHRDGNTIYF
TRBD1	TRBV5-1	TRBJ2-7	CASSLGTASYEQYF
TRBD1	TRBV11-2	TRBJ1-2	CASSLGQVYYGYTF
-	TRBV7-8	TRBJ1-5	CASSLGTGSNQPQHF
-	TRBV25-1	TRBJ1-2	CASSAQGLTGYTF